This entry features one T cell receptor (beta chain) sequence. Antigen: not known. Blood was collected once per donor into heparin, averaging roughly 120 mL. The investigators reverse transcribed all of the isolated RNA, so they sequenced expressed TCRB transcripts. Repertoires were generated with immunoSEQ multiplex PCR, while TCRdb's copy carries only in-frame clones and drops some. The sample contains about 650,000 clones, 9.5% to 15% of which appear only once. The source of the sample is a study of beta chain features in type 1 diabetes. Study outcomes and limitations: Type 1 diabetes patients had TCRB CDR3s that were shorter (moderately but significantly so) in all four CD4+ subsets. Researchers reported that naive, central memory and Treg TCRB repertoires appeared more similar in patients than in healthy donors.

Germline trimming cut 4 bases from V and 7 bases from J; bases unmatched to any gene: 6. The CDR3 extends over 16 amino acids. CDR1 and CDR2 (germline): SEHNR, FQNEAQ (reference sequence). The material sequenced was naive CD4+ T cells from blood. V is TRBV7-9 and J is TRBJ1-6; the match to TRBD1 covers 11 bases. This TCR derives from a man aged 30 to 45 with type 1 diabetes. The CDR3 coding sequence is TGTGCCAGCAGCTCTGCTGGGACAGGGGGAAATTCACCCCTCCACTTT. It specifies CASSSAGTGGNSPLHF.